This passage covers 10 T cell receptor beta chains from one sample sequenced in a study of T cell responses to AZD1222 COVID-19 vaccine. Assay: immunoSEQ multiplex PCR; the TCRdb copy retains only in-frame clones and omits some. The sample data list over 140,000 clones. Sequences were obtained from peripheral blood. Receptor source: an adult in good health.

This chain links TRBV23-1 with TRBJ1-1; no clear D. Being an ORF, TRBV23-1 has a function that is uncertain. Trimming stripped 3 bases from V and 0 bases from J, with 11 bases between. CDR3 size: 15 residues. The CDR3 sequence: CASSQYRAMNTEAFF. CDR3 DNA: TGCGCCAGCAGTCAGTACCGAGCAATGAACACTGAAGCTTTCTTT.

This rearrangement joins TRBV7-2 to TRBJ1-1; 7 nucleotides match TRBD1. J gave up 0 bases and V 4 bases, and 5 bases lay outside the gene matches. The germline V gene has CDR1 SGHTA and CDR2 FQGNSA. There are 15 residues in the CDR3. CDR3 nucleotide sequence: TGTGCCAGCAGCTCCCAGGGGGACTTGAACACTGAAGCTTTCTTT. Protein product: CASSSQGDLNTEAFF.

V and J are TRBV6-1 and TRBJ2-3, with 10 positions matching TRBD1. Losses at the gene ends were 1 base for V and 6 bases for J; bases not matched to a gene: 4. Per germline, CDR1 MNHNS and CDR2 SASEGT. This CDR3 has 15 residues. CDR3 bases: TGTGCCAGCAGTGAAGGGACAGGGGGGCAGGATACGCAGTATTTT. Translation gives CASSEGTGGQDTQYF.

The V call is TRBV6-6, the J call TRBJ1-1; TRBD1 might be the D (6 bases). Germline assignment: CDR1 MNHNY and CDR2 SVGAGI (reference sequence). V was trimmed by 5 bases and J by 3 bases, leaving 22 bases between them. The CDR3 covers 17 residues. CDR3 bases: TGTGCCAGCAGTCCTTTTCAACATGGGGGGCGGGACACTGAAGCTTTCTTT. This gives the protein CASSPFQHGGRDTEAFF.

The rearrangement links TRBV6-5 to TRBJ2-5, with 15 bases identical to TRBD2. The germline CDR1 and CDR2 sequences are MNHEY and SVGAGI. Trimming removed 2 bases from V and 5 bases from J; junction bases left unmatched: 3. This CDR3 is built from 16 residues. This chain's CDR3 is CASSYGTSGGPETQYF. The CDR3 nucleotides are TGTGCCAGCAGTTACGGGACTAGCGGGGGGCCGGAGACCCAGTACTTC.

This chain connects TRBV9 to TRBJ2-3; tentatively, D is TRBD1 (6 bases). Germline-derived CDR1 and CDR2 are SGDLS and YYNGEE. Deletions cut 3 bases from V and 4 bases from J, with 12 bases between. The CDR3 extends over 14 amino acids. For the CDR3, the DNA is TGTGCCAGCAGCGAAGAGGACAGATCAGATACGCAGTATTTT. Its protein product is CASSEEDRSDTQYF.

The gene calls are TRBV30 and TRBJ2-1; tentatively, D is TRBD1 (5 bases). Trimming stripped 1 base from V and 5 bases from J, with 9 bases between. The CDR3 covers 13 residues. In germline, CDR1 is GTSNPN, CDR2 SVGIG (reference sequence). The CDR3 spells CAWSGAGNNEQFF. The CDR3 DNA follows: TGTGCCTGGAGTGGGGCAGGGAACAATGAGCAGTTCTTC.

The chain combines TRBV2 with TRBJ2-7; unclear D gene. V was pared by 3 bases and J by 1 base, with 10 bases between. The germline CDR1 and CDR2 sequences are SNHLY and FYNNEI. The CDR3 consists of 14 residues. The CDR3 is CASSEEGFSYEQYF. The CDR3, as DNA: TGTGCCAGCAGTGAGGAAGGTTTTTCCTACGAGCAGTACTTC. Variable domain in full (rest from reference TRBV2 and TRBJ2-7): EPEVTQTPSHQVTQMGQEVILRCVPISNHLYFYWYRQILGQKVEFLVSFYNNEISEKSEIFDDQFSVERPDGSNFTLKIRSTKLEDSAMYFCASSEEGFSYEQYFGPGTRLTVT.

The chain combines TRBV4-1 with TRBJ2-1; no definite D call. The V gene's germline CDR1 is MGHRA and CDR2 YSYEKL. The CDR3 sequence is 14 residues long. V lost 1 base to trimming and J lost 5 bases, with 9 bases between them. The CDR3 DNA sequence: TGCGCCAGCAGCCAAGGAATCGTCAACAATGAGCAGTTCTTC. It translates to CASSQGIVNNEQFF.

The chain employs TRBV28 and TRBJ1-5; D unresolved. Germline V gives CDR1 MDHEN, CDR2 SYDVKM. The CDR3 totals 12 residues. V shed 8 bases and J shed 5 bases, with 10 bases lying between them. The CDR3 region is CASVSADQPQHF. CDR3 DNA: TGTGCCAGCGTCTCAGCGGATCAGCCCCAGCATTTT.